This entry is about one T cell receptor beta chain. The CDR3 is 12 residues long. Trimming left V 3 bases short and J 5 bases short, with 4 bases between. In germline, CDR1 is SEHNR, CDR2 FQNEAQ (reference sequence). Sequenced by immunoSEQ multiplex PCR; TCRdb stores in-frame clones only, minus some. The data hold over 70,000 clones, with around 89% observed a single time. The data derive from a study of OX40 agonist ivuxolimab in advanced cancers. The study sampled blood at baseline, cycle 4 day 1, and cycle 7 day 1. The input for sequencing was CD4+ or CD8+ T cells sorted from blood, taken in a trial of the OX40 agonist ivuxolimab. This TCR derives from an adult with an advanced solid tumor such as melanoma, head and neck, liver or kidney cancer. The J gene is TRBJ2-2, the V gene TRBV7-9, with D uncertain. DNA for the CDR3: TGTGCCAGCAGCTTGAGAACCGGGGAGCTGTTTTTT. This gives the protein CASSLRTGELFF.